This entry is about one TCR beta chain. V was clipped by 2 bases and J by 6 bases, with 16 bases between them. From germline, CDR1 is SEHNR and CDR2 FQNEAQ (reference sequence). The CDR3 runs to 16 residues. This record belongs to a study of Ad26.COV2.S vaccination and SARS-CoV-2 variants. The treatment here: around 19 received Ad26.COV2.S at low or high dose, single or two shots; a few received placebo; per-sample allocation not given. Collection of samples fell on day 63 after the first vaccine or placebo injection. Using immunoSEQ multiplex PCR, the repertoire was profiled, and TCRdb retains in-frame clones only, with some absent. The data contain hundreds of thousands of clones, more than 70% of them singletons.

This chain links TRBV7-9 with TRBJ1-4; tentatively, D is TRBD1 (5 bases). This receptor was identified in a person between 18 and 65 years old who received the Ad26.COV2.S COVID-19 vaccine or a placebo. This specimen was peripheral blood, taken in a trial of Ad26.COV2.S vaccine versus placebo. The CDR3 here is CASSLSPQGYYEKLFF. DNA of the CDR3: TGTGCCAGCAGCTTAAGCCCCCAGGGATACTATGAAAAACTGTTTTTT.